Presented here are 19 T cell receptor beta chains from one specimen sequenced in a study of shared clonotypes between healthy human individuals. Produced via immunoSEQ multiplex PCR; TCRdb's table is partial and in-frame only. The table includes some 470,000 clones, 70% to 80% detected once. Material for sequencing was PBMCs. The receptors were gathered from a woman between 35 and 50 years old in good health. Some clones in this sample may be carry-over from other donors' samples.

This clone was seen once. The chain has TRBV11-2 and TRBJ2-1, with 14 bases fitting TRBD2. V gave up 5 bases and J gave up 9 bases; unmatched junction bases: 6. From germline, CDR1 is SGHAT and CDR2 FQNNGV. The CDR3 extends over 15 amino acids. The CDR3 nucleotides are TGTGCCAGCAGCCTAAGGACTAGCGGGAGGTTTGAGCAGTTCTTC. As protein: CASSLRTSGRFEQFF.

This rearrangement joins TRBV7-2 to TRBJ2-3; maybe TRBD1 (6 bases). Germline V gene lookup returns CDR1 SGHTA and CDR2 FQGNSA. CDR3 size: 14 residues. Between the trimmed V and J ends, which lost 8 bases and 0 bases, there was a span of 12 bases. The CDR3 spells CASGRGHSTDTQYF. The DNA for the CDR3 is TGTGCCAGCGGCAGGGGCCATAGCACAGATACGCAGTATTTT. Filled out from reference TRBV7-2 and TRBJ2-3, the complete variable domain reads GAGVSQSPSNKVTEKGKDVELRCDPISGHTALYWYRQSLGQGLEFLIYFQGNSAPDKSGLPSDRFSAERTGGSVSTLTIQRTQQEDSAVYLCASGRGHSTDTQYFGPGTRLTVL.

The chain joins TRBV10-3 to TRBJ2-3; tentatively, D is TRBD2 (5 bases). V was trimmed by 6 bases and J by 6 bases, leaving 13 bases between them. Germline CDR1 ENHRY, CDR2 SYGVKD. The CDR3 extends over 13 amino acids. In nucleotides, the CDR3 is TGTGCCATCAGGGGAGAGGCATTCGATACGCAGTATTTT. Protein product: CAIRGEAFDTQYF.

This clone was detected only once. The gene calls are TRBV28 and TRBJ1-2; D unresolved. There are 11 residues in the CDR3. V was trimmed by 8 bases and J by 8 bases, leaving 12 bases between them. The V gene's germline CDR1 is MDHEN and CDR2 SYDVKM. The CDR3 DNA reads TGTGCCAGCGGGAGGAAGGGCGGCTACACCTTC. Translated: CASGRKGGYTF.

This chain joins TRBV18 and TRBJ2-1; 11 nucleotides match TRBD2. V was pared by 4 bases and J by 4 bases, with 6 bases of the junction left unmatched. From germline, CDR1 is KGHSH and CDR2 LQKENI. The CDR3 runs 16 residues. This CDR3 is CASSRPGTSGYNEQFF. The CDR3 DNA is TGTGCCAGCTCACGACCCGGGACTAGCGGTTACAATGAGCAGTTCTTC.

Of note for this clone: A far larger clone is just one base off, so this is likely a read error. The chain employs TRBV10-3 and TRBJ1-1; D may be TRBD1 (5 bases). The CDR3 runs to 12 residues. Per the germline V gene, CDR1 is ENHRY and CDR2 is SYGVKD. The chain's CDR3 is CAISGPGTAAIF. The CDR3 bases are TGTGCCATCAGTGGACCCGGGACTGCCGCTATCTTT.

This chain joins TRBV4-1 and TRBJ2-5; perhaps TRBD2 as D (6 bases). The CDR3 loop spans 14 amino acids. The V end was cut by 8 bases, the J end by 9 bases, with 22 bases between. The V gene's germline CDR1 is MGHRA and CDR2 YSYEKL. The CDR3 DNA reads TGCGCCAGCGCCCGGTACGCGGATTTAGCGGCCCAGTACTTC. It encodes CASARYADLAAQYF.

V is TRBV27 and J is TRBJ2-7, with D possibly TRBD2 on 6 matching bases. CDR3 length: 14 amino acids. The germline V gene has CDR1 MNHEY and CDR2 SMNVEV (reference sequence). The V gene lost 0 bases and the J gene lost 3 bases, with 9 bases spanning the gap. The CDR3 DNA sequence: TGTGCCAGCAGTTTATCCGGGAGATTCTACGAGCAGTACTTC. Amino acid sequence: CASSLSGRFYEQYF.

The DNA of the CDR3 is TGTGCCAGCAGTGCGAATACAGGGTTATTTCAGCCCCAGCATTTT. It translates to CASSANTGLFQPQHF. V usage is TRBV2 and J usage is TRBJ1-5; D may be TRBD1 (6 bases). Germline V gene sequence: CDR1 SNHLY, CDR2 FYNNEI. This CDR3 has 15 amino acids. The germline V and J ends were trimmed by 4 bases and 6 bases, with 16 bases remaining between them.

The rearrangement joins TRBV30 to TRBJ1-5; D remains unclear. The CDR3 runs to 15 residues. Germline values: CDR1 GTSNPN, CDR2 SVGIG (reference sequence). Deletions cut 0 bases from V and 6 bases from J, with 15 bases between. The CDR3 protein is CAWSVGDRLGQPQHF. The CDR3 region has the DNA TGTGCCTGGAGTGTTGGAGATCGTCTGGGTCAGCCCCAGCATTTT.

A single count supports this clone. This rearrangement joins TRBV5-1 to TRBJ2-5; D assignment may be TRBD1 or TRBD2 (5 bases each). This CDR3 contains 14 residues. Trimming shortened V by 7 bases and J by 5 bases, and 18 bases separated the two germline ends. The V gene's germline CDR1 is SGHRS and CDR2 YFSETQ. The CDR3 DNA sequence: TGCGCCAGCTGGGGGAGCGGTTTGTGGGAGACCCAGTACTTC. Protein product: CASWGSGLWETQYF.

The rearrangement joins TRBV5-4 to TRBJ2-2, with TRBD1 matching over 9 bases. CDR3 length: 15 residues. V lost 1 base, J lost 5 bases, and 3 bases stayed unmatched. CDR1 and CDR2 (germline): SGHNT, YYREEE (reference sequence). The CDR3 bases are TGTGCCAGCAGCTTGAGGGACAGGGTTACCGGGGAGCTGTTTTTT. It yields the protein CASSLRDRVTGELFF.

CDR3 sequence (DNA): TGTGCCAGCAGCCGTAGGGATGAGCAGTACTTC. Translated: CASSRRDEQYF. The chain has TRBV6-5 and TRBJ2-7, with D unclear. CDR1 and CDR2 (germline): MNHEY, SVGAGI. The CDR3 is made up of 11 amino acids. V lost 6 bases and J 7 bases, leaving 10 bases between the germline ends.

This clone was observed once. This sequence joins TRBV28 and TRBJ2-7; D is ambiguous. The CDR3 covers 15 residues. The germline V gene encodes CDR1 MDHEN and CDR2 SYDVKM. Trimming pared 4 bases from V and 1 base from J, leaving 14 bases between. CDR3 nucleotide sequence: TGTGCCAGCAGTTCACAGAGTATTGGTTCCTACGAGCAGTACTTC. It encodes CASSSQSIGSYEQYF. The entire variable domain, with the rest obtained from reference TRBV28 and TRBJ2-7, is as follows: DVKVTQSSRYLVKRTGEKVFLECVQDMDHENMFWYRQDPGLGLRLIYFSYDVKMKEKGDIPEGYSVSREKKERFSLILESASTNQTSMYLCASSSQSIGSYEQYFGPGTRLTVT.

This chain uses TRBV5-1 with TRBJ2-1, with a possible D match to TRBD2 (6 bases). V lost 2 bases to trimming and J lost 6 bases, with 15 bases between them. Germline CDR1 reads SGHRS; CDR2 reads YFSETQ. The CDR3 has 15 residues. The CDR3 protein is CASSLPLASLNEQFF. As DNA, the CDR3 is TGCGCCAGCAGCTTACCACTAGCATCTCTCAATGAGCAGTTCTTC.

In its sample, this clone was seen a few times. The chain couples TRBV7-8 to TRBJ2-7; TRBD1 agrees at 9 bases. V trimming: 5 bases; J trimming: 0 bases; junction bases outside the gene matches: 8. The CDR3 is 16 amino acids. Germline V lookup: CDR1 SGHVS, CDR2 FQNEAQ. The CDR3 spells CASSVRDRESSYEQYF. CDR3 DNA sequence: TGTGCCAGCAGCGTCCGGGACAGGGAAAGCTCCTACGAGCAGTACTTC.

This clone was recorded at least ten times. V gene TRBV25-1 combines with J gene TRBJ2-7; 12 positions agree with TRBD2. This CDR3 has 15 residues. J gave up 5 bases and V 6 bases, and 8 bases lay outside the gene matches. Germline CDR1 is MGHDK and CDR2 is SYGVNS. CDR3 nucleotides: TGTGCCAGCAGACCGTCTAGCGGGAGGGCCCACGAGCAGTACTTC. Its protein product is CASRPSSGRAHEQYF.

This clone is a singleton in its sample. CDR3 region: CASSRFNEQYF. CDR3 sequence (DNA): TGTGCCAGCAGCCGGTTTAACGAGCAGTACTTC. The V gene is TRBV5-8, the J gene TRBJ2-7; no reliable D call. Germline CDR1 SGHTS, CDR2 YDEGEE. The CDR3 length is 11 residues. Trimming left V 4 bases short and J 5 bases short, with 7 bases between. Full variable domain (missing parts from reference TRBV5-8 and TRBJ2-7): EAGVTQSPTHLIKTRGQQATLRCSPISGHTSVYWYQQALGLGLQFLLWYDEGEERNRGNFPPRFSGRQFPNYSSELNVNALELEDSALYLCASSRFNEQYFGPGTRLTVT.

This clone was counted many times. This chain uses TRBV28 with TRBJ2-5, with 11 bases matching TRBD1. CDR3 length equals 14 residues. V lost 3 bases to trimming and J lost 5 bases; unmatched junction nucleotides: 2. Germline loops: CDR1 MDHEN, CDR2 SYDVKM. The CDR3 sequence is CASSFRDRGETQYF. In DNA form, the CDR3 reads TGTGCCAGCAGTTTCAGGGACAGGGGGGAGACCCAGTACTTC.